Sequencing of this T cell receptor beta chain was carried out in a study of blood T cell repertoires in COVID-19. Study-wide background: Spain, Italy and the United States supplied samples that represented acute and convalescent COVID-19. The cDNA or gDNA used as material had been derived from T cells, B-cell-depleted T cells, or PBMCs.

J gave up 4 bases and V 6 bases, and 8 bases lay outside the gene matches. Germline V gene sequence: CDR1 ENHRY, CDR2 SYGVKD. The CDR3 has 15 amino acids. Authors' methods: Reference gene primer amplification gave estimated nucleated cell counts. Clones were sequenced by immunoSEQ multiplex PCR, and TCRdb holds only the in-frame ones, with some missing. That table furnishes V, J and clone size, whereas the DNA furnished D and trimming. The data hold approximately 200,000 clones, with 83% observed a single time. V and J are TRBV10-3 and TRBJ1-5, with 8 bases that match TRBD1. Sequences were obtained from peripheral blood. The sequence derives from a woman between 45 and 65 years old with acute or convalescent COVID-19. The CDR3 sequence: CAISQQGAENQPQHF. Here the CDR3 DNA reads TGTGCCATCAGCCAGCAGGGGGCCGAAAATCAGCCCCAGCATTTT.